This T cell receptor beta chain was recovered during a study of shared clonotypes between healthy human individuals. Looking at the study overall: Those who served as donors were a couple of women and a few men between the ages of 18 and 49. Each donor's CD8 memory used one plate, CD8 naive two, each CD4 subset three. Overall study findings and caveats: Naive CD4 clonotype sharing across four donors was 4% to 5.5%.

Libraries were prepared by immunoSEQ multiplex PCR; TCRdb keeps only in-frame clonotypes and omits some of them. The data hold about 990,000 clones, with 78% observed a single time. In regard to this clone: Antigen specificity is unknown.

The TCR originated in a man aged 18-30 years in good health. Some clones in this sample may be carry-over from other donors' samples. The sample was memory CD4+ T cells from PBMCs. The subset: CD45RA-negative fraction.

CDR3 nucleotide sequence: TGTGCCAGCAGTTTTAGGGGGCTGGGCATTCAGTACTTC. Amino acids: CASSFRGLGIQYF. The chain carries TRBV27 and TRBJ2-4; 7 nucleotides agree with TRBD1. Trimming removed 3 bases from V and 9 bases from J; junction bases left unmatched: 5. The germline CDR1 and CDR2 sequences are MNHEY and SMNVEV (reference sequence). This CDR3 spans 13 amino acids.